The present T cell receptor (beta chain) was sequenced within a study of blood T cell repertoires in COVID-19. In the study overall: T cells, B-cell-depleted T cells, or PBMCs provided the cDNA or gDNA that served as material.

The CDR3 covers 16 residues. J was trimmed by 2 bases and V by 2 bases; bases with no gene match: 7. Germline V gene lookup returns CDR1 LGHDT and CDR2 YNNKEL (reference sequence). Method: immunoSEQ multiplex PCR; TCRdb's copy keeps in-frame clones and lacks some. The table shows around 260,000 clones, with about 80% occurring only once. The J gene is TRBJ2-3, the V gene TRBV3-1 (or the pseudogene TRBV3-2); the match to TRBD1 covers 7 bases. The sequenced sample was PBMCs or T cells enriched from blood (not recorded which). The sequence came from a young man with acute COVID-19. The DNA for the CDR3 is TGTGCCAGCAGCCAATCCCTGACAGGGCTCACAGATACGCAGTATTTT. As protein: CASSQSLTGLTDTQYF.